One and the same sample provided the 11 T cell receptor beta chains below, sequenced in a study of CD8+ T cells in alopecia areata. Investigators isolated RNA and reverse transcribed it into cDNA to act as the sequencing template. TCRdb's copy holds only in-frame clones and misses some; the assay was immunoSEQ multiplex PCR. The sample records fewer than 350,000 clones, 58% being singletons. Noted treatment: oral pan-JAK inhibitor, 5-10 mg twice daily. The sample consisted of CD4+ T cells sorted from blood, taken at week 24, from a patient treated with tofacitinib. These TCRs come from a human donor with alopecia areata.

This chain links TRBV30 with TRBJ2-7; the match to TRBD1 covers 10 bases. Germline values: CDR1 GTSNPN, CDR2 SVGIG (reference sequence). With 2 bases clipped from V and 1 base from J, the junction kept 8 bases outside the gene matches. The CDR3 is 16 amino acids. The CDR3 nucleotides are TGTGCCTGGAGTCAGGGGGGGACAGGGGTTTCCTACGAGCAGTACTTC. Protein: CAWSQGGTGVSYEQYF.

The CDR3 DNA sequence: TGTGCCAGCAGCCAAGGACAGAACAATGAGCAGTTCTTC. Translated, it gives CASSQGQNNEQFF. V and J are TRBV7-9 and TRBJ2-1; D is perhaps TRBD1 (6 bases). V was clipped by 5 bases and J by 5 bases, with 10 bases between them. CDR3 length: 13 residues. CDR1 is SEHNR, CDR2 FQNEAQ, per germline (reference sequence).

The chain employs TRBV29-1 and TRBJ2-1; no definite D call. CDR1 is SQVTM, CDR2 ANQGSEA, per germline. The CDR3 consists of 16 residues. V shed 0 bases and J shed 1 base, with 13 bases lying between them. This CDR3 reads CSVEDHRPQSYNEQFF. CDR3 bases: TGCAGCGTTGAAGATCACAGACCCCAATCCTACAATGAGCAGTTCTTC.

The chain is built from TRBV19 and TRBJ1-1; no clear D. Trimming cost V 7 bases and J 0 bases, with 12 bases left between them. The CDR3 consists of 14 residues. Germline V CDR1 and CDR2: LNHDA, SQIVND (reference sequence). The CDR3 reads CASTPTVMNTEAFF. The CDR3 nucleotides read TGTGCCAGTACCCCCACCGTAATGAACACTGAAGCTTTCTTT.

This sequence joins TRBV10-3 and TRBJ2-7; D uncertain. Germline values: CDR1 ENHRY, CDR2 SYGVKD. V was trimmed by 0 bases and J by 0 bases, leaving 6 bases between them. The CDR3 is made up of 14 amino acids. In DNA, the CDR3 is TGTGCCATCAGTGAGTCGACAAGCTCCTACGAGCAGTACTTC. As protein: CAISESTSSYEQYF.

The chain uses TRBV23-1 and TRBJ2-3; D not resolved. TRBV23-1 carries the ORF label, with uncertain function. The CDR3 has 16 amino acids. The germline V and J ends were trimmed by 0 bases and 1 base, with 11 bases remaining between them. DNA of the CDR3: TGCGCCAGCAGTCAATCTTGGAAGCGAGGCACAGATACGCAGTATTTT. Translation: CASSQSWKRGTDTQYF.

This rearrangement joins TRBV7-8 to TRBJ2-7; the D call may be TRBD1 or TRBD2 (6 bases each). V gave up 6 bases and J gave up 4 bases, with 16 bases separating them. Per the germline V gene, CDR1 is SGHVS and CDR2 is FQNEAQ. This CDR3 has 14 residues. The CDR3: CASRPRRGNYEQYF. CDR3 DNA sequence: TGTGCCAGCAGACCCAGGAGGGGGAATTACGAGCAGTACTTC.

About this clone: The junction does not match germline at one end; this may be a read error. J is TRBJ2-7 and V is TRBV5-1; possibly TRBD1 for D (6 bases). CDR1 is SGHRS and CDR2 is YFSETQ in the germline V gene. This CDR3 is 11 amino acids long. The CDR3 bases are TGCGCCAGCAGCCAAGGACAGACCCCTACTTTC. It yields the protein CASSQGQTPTF.

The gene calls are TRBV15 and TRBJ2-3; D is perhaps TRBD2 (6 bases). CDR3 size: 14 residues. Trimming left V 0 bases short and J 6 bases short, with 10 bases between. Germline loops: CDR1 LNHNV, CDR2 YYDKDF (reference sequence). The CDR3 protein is CATSREGEADTQYF. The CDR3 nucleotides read TGTGCCACCAGCAGAGAGGGGGAGGCTGATACGCAGTATTTT.

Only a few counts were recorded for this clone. The CDR3 bases are TGTGCCAGCAGTTGGGGCGAGCAAGAGACCCAGTACTTC. This gives the protein CASSWGEQETQYF. The J gene is TRBJ2-5, the V gene TRBV6-7; maybe TRBD1 (5 bases). TRBV6-7 is classed as an ORF, of uncertain function. V was cut by 4 bases and J by 2 bases, with 8 bases left in between. CDR3 size: 13 residues.

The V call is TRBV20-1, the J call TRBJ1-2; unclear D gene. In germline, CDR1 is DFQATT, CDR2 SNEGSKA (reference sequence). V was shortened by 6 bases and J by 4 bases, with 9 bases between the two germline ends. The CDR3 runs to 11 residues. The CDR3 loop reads CSARSTYGYTF. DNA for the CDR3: TGCAGTGCCAGAAGCACCTATGGCTACACCTTC.